The T cell receptor beta chain described here comes from a study of regulatory T cells in long-lasting Graves disease. Germline V CDR1 and CDR2: DFQATT, SNEGSKA (reference sequence). The CDR3 loop spans 11 amino acids. Turning to this clonotype: Antigen unknown. A much larger clone sits a single nucleotide away, making a read error possible.

Overall study results and limits: Owing to a sample size that was small, accuracy may have been reduced. TRBV28, TRBJ1-2 and TRBJ2-5 emerged as the favored segments in persistent disease.

Time point of the sample: newly diagnosed GD, antithyroid drugs for less than 3 months. Construction of the TCR library relied on RNA isolated from PBMCs. Libraries of TCR beta came from iRepertoire HTBI primers plus Arm-PCR of CDR3 regions. TCRdb re-called the multiplex PCR reads with MiXCR, one entry per CDR3 protein. This sample has 550,000 to 650,000 distinct CDR3 sequences, with more than 15% found just once. These same records also appear under a second study, on T cells in Graves' hyperthyroidism and ophthalmopathy.

The sequencing here drew on peripheral blood mononuclear cells (PBMCs), taken at new diagnosis, from a patient treated with antithyroid drugs. The chain couples TRBV20-1 to TRBJ1-1; tentative D call: TRBD1 (5 bases). The receptor comes from a man between 18 and 35 years old with Graves disease. CDR3 DNA sequence: TGCAGTGCCGCAGGGTCGGCTGAAGTTTTCTTT. Translation gives CSAAGSAEVFF.